This T cell receptor (beta chain) was recorded in a study of shared clonotypes between healthy human individuals. As concerns this clone: The antigen is not known.

Naive CD8 cells were CD45RO-negative, positively selected for CCR7, excluding terminally differentiated effector memory CD45RA+ cells. Assay: immunoSEQ multiplex PCR; the TCRdb copy retains only in-frame clones and omits some. This table holds hundreds of thousands of clones, about 96% found once. Study-wide points: The study's rarefaction showed incomplete sorted-subset sequencing despite large depth.

The ends lost 4 bases at V and 3 bases at J; junction bases unmatched: 6. This CDR3 is built from 13 residues. Germline V gene data show CDR1 as SQVTM and CDR2 as ANQGSEA. This clonotype originated in a woman under 40 in good health. The sample comprised naive CD8+ T cells sorted from blood. V usage is TRBV29-1 and J usage is TRBJ2-7, with 7 nucleotides matching TRBD1. DNA for the CDR3: TGCAGCGTTGCCGGGACAGTAATCTACGAGCAGTACTTC. Translation: CSVAGTVIYEQYF.